This record looks at one T cell receptor (beta chain) sequence and its context. What it binds is unknown. Under the ViraFEST assay, PBMC were stimulated with viral peptide pools so that antigen-specific CD4+ T cells expanded. Sequencing was performed afterwards. CD4+ T cells were isolated after around ten days of culture. The sample comes from a study of vaccination effects on CD4 cells after COVID-19. Germline V lookup: CDR1 KGHSH, CDR2 LQKENI. Trimming at V came to 3 bases and at J to 1 base, leaving 1 base not matched to a gene. The CDR3 is 14 amino acids. Only in-frame clones appear in the TCRdb table, and some are missing; sequencing was by immunoSEQ multiplex PCR. The sample carries fewer than 40,000 clones, about 63% recorded once.

The sample was CD4+ T cells from PBMCs cultured with HCoV-229E spike peptides, taken before COVID-19 vaccination. This sequence was found in a human donor who received a COVID-19 vaccine. The chain carries TRBV18 and TRBJ1-1, with 8 bases aligning to TRBD1. CDR3 in amino acids: CASSPGQGNTEAFF. CDR3 in DNA: TGTGCCAGCTCACCCGGACAGGGGAACACTGAAGCTTTCTTT.